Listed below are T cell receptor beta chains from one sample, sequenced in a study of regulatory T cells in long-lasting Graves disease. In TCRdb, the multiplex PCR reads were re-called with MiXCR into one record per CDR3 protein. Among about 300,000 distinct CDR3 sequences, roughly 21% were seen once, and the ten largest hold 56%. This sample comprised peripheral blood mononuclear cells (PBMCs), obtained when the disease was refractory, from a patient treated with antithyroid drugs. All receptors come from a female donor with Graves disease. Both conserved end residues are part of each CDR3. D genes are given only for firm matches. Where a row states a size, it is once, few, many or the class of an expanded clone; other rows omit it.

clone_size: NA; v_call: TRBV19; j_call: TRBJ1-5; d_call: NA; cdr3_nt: TGTGCCAGTAGTATAAGAGGGGCTAGCAATCAGCCCCAGCATTTT; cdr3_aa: CASSIRGASNQPQHF
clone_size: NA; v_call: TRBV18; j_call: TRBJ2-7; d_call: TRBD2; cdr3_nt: TGTGCCAGCTCAGTTGGCACTAGCGGGAGAGGCTCCTACGAGCAGTACTTC; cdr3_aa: CASSVGTSGRGSYEQYF
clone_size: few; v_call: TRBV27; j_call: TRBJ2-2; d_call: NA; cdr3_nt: TGTGCCAGCAGTTTTCAACCGACCGGGGAGCTGTTTTTT; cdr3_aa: CASSFQPTGELFF
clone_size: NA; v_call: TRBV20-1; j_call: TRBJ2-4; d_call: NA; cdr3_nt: TGCAGTGCGCCCGACCCTATTCAGTACTTC; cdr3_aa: CSAPDPIQYF
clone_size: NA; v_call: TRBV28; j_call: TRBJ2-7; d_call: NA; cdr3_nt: TGTGCCAGCAGTTATACGGGAGATGGCGACGAGCAGTACTTC; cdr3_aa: CASSYTGDGDEQYF
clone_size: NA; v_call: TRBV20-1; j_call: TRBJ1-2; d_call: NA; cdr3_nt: TGCAGTGCGAACCAGGGGCCATATGGCTACACCTTC; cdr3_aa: CSANQGPYGYTF
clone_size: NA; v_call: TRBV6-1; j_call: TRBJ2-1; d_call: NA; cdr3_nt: TGTGCCAGCAGTGATCGCAATGAGCAGTTCTTC; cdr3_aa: CASSDRNEQFF
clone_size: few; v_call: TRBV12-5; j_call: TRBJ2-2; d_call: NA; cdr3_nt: TGTGCTAGTGGTTTGGCTTCACAGGGCACCGGGGAGCTGTTTTTT; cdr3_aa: CASGLASQGTGELFF
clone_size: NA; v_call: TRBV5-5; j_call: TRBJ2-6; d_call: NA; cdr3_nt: TGTGCCAGCAGCCAGCTCGCTGGGGCCAACGTCCTGACTTTC; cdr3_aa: CASSQLAGANVLTF
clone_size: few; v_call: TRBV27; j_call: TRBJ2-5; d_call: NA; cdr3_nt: TGTGCCAGCAGTTTAAGGGGTAATAAAGAGACCCAGTACTTC; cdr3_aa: CASSLRGNKETQYF
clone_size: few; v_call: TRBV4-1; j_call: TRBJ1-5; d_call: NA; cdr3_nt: TGCGCCAGCAGCCAATGGCTGGATAGCAATCAGCCCCAGCATTTT; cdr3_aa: CASSQWLDSNQPQHF
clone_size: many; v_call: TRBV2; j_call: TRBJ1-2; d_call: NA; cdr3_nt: TGTGCCAGCAGTGCCGCCGACGACTATGGCTACACCTTC; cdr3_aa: CASSAADDYGYTF
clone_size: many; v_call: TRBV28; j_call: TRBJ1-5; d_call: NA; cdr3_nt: TGTGCCAGCAGTTTGGGCCCGGGACACCTTGGCAATCAGCCCCAGCATTTT; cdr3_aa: CASSLGPGHLGNQPQHF
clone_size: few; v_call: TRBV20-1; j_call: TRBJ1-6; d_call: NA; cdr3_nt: TGCAGTGCTAGAGATCCTAGGGTTTCACCCCTCCACTTT; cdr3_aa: CSARDPRVSPLHF
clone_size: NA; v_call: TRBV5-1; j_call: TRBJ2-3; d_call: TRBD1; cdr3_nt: TGCGCCAGTCACTTCGACAGGGGTTGGACAGATACGCAGTATTTT; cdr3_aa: CASHFDRGWTDTQYF
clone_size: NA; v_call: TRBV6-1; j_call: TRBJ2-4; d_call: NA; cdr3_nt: TGTGCCAGCAGGATGGGCATGGGGATCCTAGCCAAAAACATTCAGTACTTC; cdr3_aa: CASRMGMGILAKNIQYF
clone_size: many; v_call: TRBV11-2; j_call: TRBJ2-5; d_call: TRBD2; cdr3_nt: TGTGCCAGCAGCTTAGGAGCGGGAGTTACGAAGACCCAGTACTTC; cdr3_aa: CASSLGAGVTKTQYF
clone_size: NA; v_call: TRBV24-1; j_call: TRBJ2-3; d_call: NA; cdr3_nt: TGTGCCACCCGACAGGCCACAGATACGCAGTATTTT; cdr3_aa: CATRQATDTQYF
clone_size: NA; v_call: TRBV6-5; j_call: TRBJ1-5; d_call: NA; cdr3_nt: TGTGCCAGCAGTTATTCCGCGGACGGTGGTCAGCCCCAGCATTTT; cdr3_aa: CASSYSADGGQPQHF
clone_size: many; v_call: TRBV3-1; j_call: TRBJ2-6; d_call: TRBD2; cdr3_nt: TGTGCCAGCAATAGCGGGAGGGCCTGGTCTGGGGCCAACGTCCTGACTTTC; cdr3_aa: CASNSGRAWSGANVLTF
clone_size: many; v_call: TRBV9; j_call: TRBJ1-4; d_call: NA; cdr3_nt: TGTGCCAGCAGCAGGGGGGGCGACAATGAAAAACTATTTTTT; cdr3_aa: CASSRGGDNEKLFF
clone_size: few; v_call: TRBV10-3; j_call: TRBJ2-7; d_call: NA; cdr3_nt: TGTGCCATCGGTACAACAGGGTTGAACTACGAGCAGTACTTC; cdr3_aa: CAIGTTGLNYEQYF
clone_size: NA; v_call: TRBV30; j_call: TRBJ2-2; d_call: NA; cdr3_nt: TGTGCCTGGAGGGATAGCCTCTTTCGCACCGGGGAGCTGTTTTTT; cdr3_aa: CAWRDSLFRTGELFF
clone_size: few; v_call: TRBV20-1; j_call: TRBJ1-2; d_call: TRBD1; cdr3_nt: TGCAGTGCTTGGACAGGGGAAGAGGGCTACACCTTC; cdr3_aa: CSAWTGEEGYTF
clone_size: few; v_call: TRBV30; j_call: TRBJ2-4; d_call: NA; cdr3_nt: TGTGCCTGGAATTCATTAGCCAAAAACATTCAGTACTTC; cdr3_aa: CAWNSLAKNIQYF
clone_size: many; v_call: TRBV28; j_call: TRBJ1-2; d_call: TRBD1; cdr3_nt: TGTGCCAGCAGTTCATACAGGGGGCGCGACTATGGCTACACCTTC; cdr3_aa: CASSSYRGRDYGYTF
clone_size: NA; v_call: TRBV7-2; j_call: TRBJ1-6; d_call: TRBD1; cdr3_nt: TGTGCCAGCAGCTTAAGGCCCGGGGGACAGATTAATTCACCCCTCCACTTT; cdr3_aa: CASSLRPGGQINSPLHF
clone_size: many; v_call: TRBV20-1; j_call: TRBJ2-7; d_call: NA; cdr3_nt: TGCAGTGCCTCCCGGGACTTCACCTACGAGCAGTACTTC; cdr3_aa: CSASRDFTYEQYF
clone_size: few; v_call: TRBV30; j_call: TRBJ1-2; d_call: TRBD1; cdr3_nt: TGTGCCTGGACAGGGGGTAACTATGGCTACACCTTC; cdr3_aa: CAWTGGNYGYTF
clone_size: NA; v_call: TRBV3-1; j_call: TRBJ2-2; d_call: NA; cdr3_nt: TGTGCCAGCAGCCCCAGGGCCAATTTCGCCGGGGAGCTGTTTTTT; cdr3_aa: CASSPRANFAGELFF
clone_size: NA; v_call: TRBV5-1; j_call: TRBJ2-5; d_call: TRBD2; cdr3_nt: TGCGCCAGCAGCGGGAGCGGGAGGGCAGAGACCCAGTACTTC; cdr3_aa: CASSGSGRAETQYF
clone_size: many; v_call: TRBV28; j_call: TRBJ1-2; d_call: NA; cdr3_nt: TGTGCCAGCAGTTTGTCGGACTTCAACTATGGCTACACCTTC; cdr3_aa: CASSLSDFNYGYTF
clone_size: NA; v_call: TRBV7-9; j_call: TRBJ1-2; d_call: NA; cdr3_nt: TGTGCCAGCAGCCAAGATTTTCGGGGGAACTATGGCTACACCTTC; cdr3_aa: CASSQDFRGNYGYTF
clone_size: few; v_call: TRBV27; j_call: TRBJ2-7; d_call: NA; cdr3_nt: TGTGCCAGCAACATCGGACTCCCCTACGAGCAGTACTTC; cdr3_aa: CASNIGLPYEQYF
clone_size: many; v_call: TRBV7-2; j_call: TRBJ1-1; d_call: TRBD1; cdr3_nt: TGTGCCAGCAGCCGGGACAGCATGAACACTGAAGCTTTCTTT; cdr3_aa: CASSRDSMNTEAFF
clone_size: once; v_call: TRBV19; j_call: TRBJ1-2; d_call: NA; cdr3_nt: TGTGCCAGCACCCCTTACGGTCACTATGGCTACACCTTC; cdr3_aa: CASTPYGHYGYTF
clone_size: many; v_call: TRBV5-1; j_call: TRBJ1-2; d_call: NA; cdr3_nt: TGCGCCAGCAGCTTGGAGGGGCAGCTGGACTATGGCTACACCTTC; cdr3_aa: CASSLEGQLDYGYTF
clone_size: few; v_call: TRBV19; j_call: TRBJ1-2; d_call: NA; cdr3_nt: TGTGCCAGTAGTACATCGACAGGCGGAGGGGTCTATGGCTACACCTTC; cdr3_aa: CASSTSTGGGVYGYTF
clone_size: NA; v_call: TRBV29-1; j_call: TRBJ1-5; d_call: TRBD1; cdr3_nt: TGCAGCGTTGTTATAGGGGGCGATCAGCCCCAGCATTTT; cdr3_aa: CSVVIGGDQPQHF
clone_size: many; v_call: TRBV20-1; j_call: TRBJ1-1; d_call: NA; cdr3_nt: TGCAGTGGGCTACCGAACACTGAAGCTTTCTTT; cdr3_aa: CSGLPNTEAFF
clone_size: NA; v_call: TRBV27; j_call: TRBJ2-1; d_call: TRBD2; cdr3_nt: TGTGCCAGCAGTTCCCCCTTAAGGGGAGCGGGAGGAAACAATGAGCAGTTCTTC; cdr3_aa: CASSSPLRGAGGNNEQFF
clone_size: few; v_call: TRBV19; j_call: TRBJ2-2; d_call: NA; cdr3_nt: TGTGCCAGTAGCCAGCAGGGGGGTGCGAAGACAGGGAACACCGGGGAGCTGTTTTTT; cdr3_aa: CASSQQGGAKTGNTGELFF
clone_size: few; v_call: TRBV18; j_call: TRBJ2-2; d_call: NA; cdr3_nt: TGTGCCAGCTCGCCGGACAAAGTCACCGGGGAGCTGTTTTTT; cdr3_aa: CASSPDKVTGELFF
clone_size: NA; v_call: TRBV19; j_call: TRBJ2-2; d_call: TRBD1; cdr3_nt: TGTGCCAGTAGCCCCCCGACAGGGGTCACCGGGGAGCTGTTTTTT; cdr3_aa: CASSPPTGVTGELFF
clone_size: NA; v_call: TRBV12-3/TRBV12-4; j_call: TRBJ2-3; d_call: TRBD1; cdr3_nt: TGTGCCAGCAGCACCCGACAGGGAGATACGCAGTATTTT; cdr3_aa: CASSTRQGDTQYF
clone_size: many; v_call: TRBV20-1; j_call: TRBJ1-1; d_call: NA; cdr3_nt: TGCAGTGCTAGAGGTGTGGGGGCTTCGAACACTGAAGCTTTCTTT; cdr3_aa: CSARGVGASNTEAFF
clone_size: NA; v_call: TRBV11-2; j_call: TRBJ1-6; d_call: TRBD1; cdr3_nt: TGTGCCAGCAGCTTATACAGGGGTAATTCACCCCTCCACTTT; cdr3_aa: CASSLYRGNSPLHF
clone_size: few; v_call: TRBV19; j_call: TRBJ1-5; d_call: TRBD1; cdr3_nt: TGTGCCAGTAGTAAAGACAGGGAGGAGCCCCAGCATTTT; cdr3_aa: CASSKDREEPQHF
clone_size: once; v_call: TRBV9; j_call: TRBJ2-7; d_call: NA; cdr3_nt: TGTGCCAGCAGCGTTGGAGGAGAGAGCGAGCAGTACTTC; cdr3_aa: CASSVGGESEQYF
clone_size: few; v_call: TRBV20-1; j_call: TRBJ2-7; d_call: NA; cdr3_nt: TGCAGTGCTAGAGATCTTAGTGCACCCTACGAGCAGTACTTC; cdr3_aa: CSARDLSAPYEQYF
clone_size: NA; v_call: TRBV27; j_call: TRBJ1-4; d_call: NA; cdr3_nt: TGTGCCAGCAGTTCTCTCCGGGCTGCGGGTAATGAAAAACTGTTTTTT; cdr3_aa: CASSSLRAAGNEKLFF
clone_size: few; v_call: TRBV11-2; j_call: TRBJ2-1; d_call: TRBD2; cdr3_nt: TGTGCCAGCAGCTTAGGCGGGCCTAGCGGCAACAATGAGCAGTTCTTC; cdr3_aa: CASSLGGPSGNNEQFF
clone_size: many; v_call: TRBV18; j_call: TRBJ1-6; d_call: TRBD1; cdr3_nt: TGTGCCAGCTCACCAGGGACAGGGGAGTCACCCCTCCACTTT; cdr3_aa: CASSPGTGESPLHF